The 20 T cell receptor beta chains below all came from one sample that was sequenced in a study of blood T cell repertoires in COVID-19. TCRdb keeps only in-frame clones here, not all; method: immunoSEQ multiplex PCR. The sample has a few hundred thousand clones, 89% seen once. The specimen was PBMCs or T cells enriched from blood (not recorded which). These receptors came from a woman between 50 and 59 years old who had been exposed to COVID-19.

The chain combines TRBV27 with TRBJ2-3; 9 positions agree with TRBD2. The CDR3 contains 15 residues. In germline, CDR1 is MNHEY, CDR2 SMNVEV (reference sequence). Trimming removed 6 bases from V and 2 bases from J; junction bases left unmatched: 6. CDR3 amino acids: CASSRTSDHTDTQYF. The CDR3 DNA reads TGTGCCAGCAGCAGGACTAGCGACCACACAGATACGCAGTATTTT.

The J gene is TRBJ2-7, the V gene TRBV30; D possibly corresponds to TRBD2 (5 bases). From germline, CDR1 is GTSNPN and CDR2 SVGIG (reference sequence). Trimming left V 0 bases short and J 7 bases short, with 13 bases between. This CDR3 comprises 13 residues. CDR3 region: CAWSVLFPGEQYF. The CDR3 region has the DNA TGTGCCTGGAGTGTACTATTTCCGGGGGAGCAGTACTTC.

CDR3 in DNA: TGCGCCAGCAGCACTCCGACAGGGGACTATGGCTACACCTTC. This gives the protein CASSTPTGDYGYTF. V and J are TRBV5-1 and TRBJ1-2; TRBD1 agrees at 8 bases. Germline V gives CDR1 SGHRS, CDR2 YFSETQ. The junction had 5 bases not matched to a gene; V was cut back by 4 bases and J by 3 bases. The CDR3 contains 14 residues.

This clone was seen a single time. CDR3 DNA sequence: TGTGCCATCAGGGGGGACACCCTATACAATGAGCAGTTCTTC. This encodes CAIRGDTLYNEQFF. J is TRBJ2-1 and V is TRBV10-3, with D possibly being TRBD1 (6 bases). Germline loops: CDR1 ENHRY, CDR2 SYGVKD. Trimming removed 6 bases from V and 4 bases from J, with 13 bases in between. The CDR3 sequence is 14 residues long.

The chain employs TRBV2 and TRBJ1-4, with a possible D match to TRBD1 (6 bases). V was clipped by 3 bases and J by 5 bases, with 10 bases between them. Germline V CDR1 and CDR2: SNHLY, FYNNEI. This CDR3 has 14 amino acids. CDR3: CASSEWQGNEKLFF. The CDR3 DNA reads as TGTGCCAGCAGTGAGTGGCAGGGGAATGAAAAACTGTTTTTT.

The chain joins TRBV28 to TRBJ1-5; 8 bases are shared with TRBD1. Trimming at V came to 6 bases and at J to 4 bases, leaving 8 bases not matched to a gene. The CDR3 loop spans 15 amino acids. CDR1 is MDHEN and CDR2 is SYDVKM in the germline V gene. The CDR3 sequence is CASSHRGAGNQPQHF. DNA for the CDR3: TGTGCCAGCAGCCACAGGGGGGCAGGTAATCAGCCCCAGCATTTT.

The gene calls are TRBV5-1 and TRBJ2-1, with 7 bases matching TRBD1. The junction had 16 bases not matched to a gene; V was cut back by 4 bases and J by 15 bases. The germline V gene has CDR1 SGHRS and CDR2 YFSETQ. The CDR3 is 14 amino acids. CDR3 nucleotide sequence: TGCGCCAGCAGCCTTGATGTAGGGGGCGCCCCCTTGTTCTTC. It specifies CASSLDVGGAPLFF.

The V and J genes are TRBV5-1 and TRBJ2-5, with a tentative D call TRBD1 (6 bases). The germline gives CDR1 SGHRS, CDR2 YFSETQ. V dropped 0 bases and J dropped 4 bases, with 10 bases sitting between them. The CDR3 extends over 14 amino acids. The CDR3 DNA sequence: TGCGCCAGCAGCTTGGAATGGGGGCGAGAGACCCAGTACTTC. It translates to CASSLEWGRETQYF.

The chain combines TRBV4-2 with TRBJ2-5; 10 bases map to TRBD2. J was trimmed by 0 bases and V by 1 base; bases with no gene match: 8. The length of the CDR3 is 18 residues. CDR1 and CDR2 (germline): LGHNA, YNFKEQ. The CDR3 DNA sequence: TGTGCCAGCAGCCAAGTCCCTAGCGGGGGCCCGTACCAAGAGACCCAGTACTTC. Amino acids: CASSQVPSGGPYQETQYF.

The J gene is TRBJ1-2, the V gene TRBV5-1, with TRBD1 matching over 9 bases. The CDR3 runs 14 residues. J gave up 5 bases and V 3 bases, and 5 bases lay outside the gene matches. CDR1 is SGHRS, CDR2 YFSETQ, per germline. The CDR3 bases are TGCGCCAGCAGCTCCGACAGGGGGGGATATGGCTACACCTTC. Amino acids: CASSSDRGGYGYTF.

The V gene is TRBV6-5, the J gene TRBJ2-3; D perhaps matches TRBD1 (6 bases). Germline CDR1 MNHEY, CDR2 SVGAGI. With 7 bases removed from V and 5 bases from J, the gap between germline ends came to 19 bases. CDR3 length: 15 amino acids. The CDR3 DNA reads as TGTGCCAGCACACGAGACAGGAAGAAGGGAGATACGCAGTATTTT. It yields the protein CASTRDRKKGDTQYF.

The chain uses TRBV7-2 and TRBJ2-1; D uncertain. Per germline, CDR1 SGHTA and CDR2 FQGNSA. With 5 bases removed from V and 5 bases from J, the gap between germline ends came to 16 bases. The CDR3 has 15 residues. CDR3 region: CASSPRWVTNNEQFF. The DNA of the CDR3 is TGTGCCAGCAGCCCCAGGTGGGTCACCAACAATGAGCAGTTCTTC.

This chain links TRBV4-1 with TRBJ1-4; 9 nucleotides line up with TRBD1. Trimming removed 4 bases from V and 0 bases from J; junction bases left unmatched: 3. In germline, CDR1 is MGHRA, CDR2 YSYEKL. This CDR3 region has 16 residues. CDR3 in amino acids: CASSPGQGPTNEKLFF. In nucleotides, the CDR3 is TGCGCCAGCAGCCCGGGACAGGGTCCAACTAATGAAAAACTGTTTTTT.

This clone was recorded a few times. V usage is TRBV7-9 and J usage is TRBJ2-7; a weak D match, TRBD1 (7 bases). The V gene lost 10 bases and the J gene lost 2 bases, with 18 bases spanning the gap. Germline CDR1 and CDR2: SEHNR and FQNEAQ (reference sequence). This CDR3 is built from 14 residues. The CDR3 protein is CATTRGRGAYEQYF. The CDR3 region has the DNA TGTGCCACCACGAGAGGCAGGGGGGCCTACGAGCAGTACTTC.

The J gene is TRBJ2-1, the V gene TRBV24-1, with 8 bases fitting TRBD2. Germline CDR1 KGHDR, CDR2 SFDVKD. The length of the CDR3 is 19 residues. The V and J ends lost 9 bases and 5 bases, in that order; junction bases with no gene match: 23. CDR3 protein: CATPPHSGGAPPTNNEQFF. In DNA form, the CDR3 reads TGTGCCACCCCCCCCCACTCCGGGGGGGCCCCCCCAACTAACAATGAGCAGTTCTTC.

The rearrangement uses TRBV4-2 and TRBJ1-2, with D perhaps TRBD1 (6 bases). In germline, CDR1 is LGHNA, CDR2 YNFKEQ. Trimming left V 4 bases short and J 4 bases short, with 16 bases between. The CDR3 runs to 15 residues. The CDR3 DNA reads TGTGCCAGCAGCCGGGGGGGCTCGAGCACCTATGGCTACACCTTC. Amino acids: CASSRGGSSTYGYTF.

This clone was picked up a small number of times. The chain couples TRBV6-4 to TRBJ2-3; D unresolved. The CDR3 totals 13 residues. Trimming took 3 bases from V and 3 from J, leaving 7 bases between them. Germline loops: CDR1 MRHNA, CDR2 SNTAGT. The CDR3 protein is CASSELATDTQYF. The CDR3 DNA sequence: TGTGCCAGCAGTGAGTTAGCAACAGATACGCAGTATTTT.

The rearrangement links TRBV11-2 to TRBJ1-2; TRBD1 matches 7 bases. Germline CDR1 is SGHAT and CDR2 is FQNNGV. The V segment lost 5 bases and the J segment 3 bases; nucleotides outside the gene matches: 3. The CDR3 sequence is 13 residues long. The CDR3 protein is CASSAGQHYGYTF. The CDR3 DNA is TGTGCCAGCAGCGCGGGACAGCACTATGGCTACACCTTC.

This clone was observed a single time. The chain is built from TRBV4-1 and TRBJ1-1; 7 bases fit TRBD1. V shed 2 bases and J 7 bases; nucleotides not matched to a gene: 1. The CDR3 covers 12 residues. Germline CDR1 and CDR2: MGHRA and YSYEKL. The CDR3 region is CASSQRDSEAFF. The CDR3 coding sequence is TGCGCCAGCAGCCAACGGGACAGTGAAGCTTTCTTT.

This clone was observed once. The chain employs TRBV3-1 (or the pseudogene TRBV3-2) and TRBJ1-5, with D tentatively TRBD1 (6 bases). Germline lookup yields CDR1 LGHDT and CDR2 YNNKEL (reference sequence). CDR3 length equals 17 residues. Trimming cost V 1 base and J 4 bases, with 17 bases left between them. The CDR3, as DNA: TGTGCCAGCAGCCAAGCCCCGGTCGGGAGGGGGAATCAGCCCCAGCATTTT. Translation gives CASSQAPVGRGNQPQHF.